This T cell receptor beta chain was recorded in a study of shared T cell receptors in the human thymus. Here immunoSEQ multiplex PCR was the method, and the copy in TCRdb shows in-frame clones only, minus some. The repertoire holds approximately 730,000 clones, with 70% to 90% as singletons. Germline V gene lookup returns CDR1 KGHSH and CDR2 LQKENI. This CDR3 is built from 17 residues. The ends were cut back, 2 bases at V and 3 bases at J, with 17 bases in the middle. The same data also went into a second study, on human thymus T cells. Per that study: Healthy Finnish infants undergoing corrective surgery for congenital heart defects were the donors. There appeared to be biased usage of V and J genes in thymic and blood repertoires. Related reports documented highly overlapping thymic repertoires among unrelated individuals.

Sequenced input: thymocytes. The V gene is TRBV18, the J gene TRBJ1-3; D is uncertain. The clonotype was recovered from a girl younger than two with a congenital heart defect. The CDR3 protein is CASSPEDLLVGGNTIYF. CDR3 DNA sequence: TGTGCCAGCTCACCAGAGGATTTGCTCGTAGGTGGAAACACCATATATTTT.